The 2 T cell receptor beta chains below were found in one sample sequenced in a study of cytomegalovirus exposure and HLA in healthy donors. Assay used: immunoSEQ multiplex PCR; TCRdb lists only in-frame clones, some missing. The profile shows about 73,000 clones, over 85% of them singletons. Specimen: PBMCs. These receptors originate from a woman aged 18 to 35 in good health and CMV-seropositive.

J is TRBJ2-5 and V is TRBV29-1; D might be TRBD1 (6 bases). The length of the CDR3 is 13 residues. The germline CDR1 and CDR2 sequences are SQVTM and ANQGSEA. Trimming stripped 6 bases from V and 1 base from J, with 12 bases between. CDR3 nucleotide sequence: TGCAGCGTCCGCGGACAGCGCCAAGAGACCCAGTACTTC. Amino acids: CSVRGQRQETQYF.

The chain has TRBV30 and TRBJ2-2; unclear D gene. Looked up from germline, CDR1 is GTSNPN and CDR2 is SVGIG (reference sequence). The length of the CDR3 is 13 residues. V was cut by 2 bases and J by 1 base, with 5 bases left in between. As DNA, the CDR3 is TGTGCCTGGAGTTCCGGGAACACCGGGGAGCTGTTTTTT. It specifies CAWSSGNTGELFF. The variable domain in full, with the rest retrieved from reference TRBV30 and TRBJ2-2, is SQTIHQWPATLVQPVGSPLSLECTVEGTSNPNLYWYRQAAGRGLQLLFYSVGIGQISSEVPQNLSASRPQDRQFILSSKKLLLSDSGFYLCAWSSGNTGELFFGEGSRLTVL.